This passage covers 6 T cell receptor beta chains from one sample sequenced in a study of cytomegalovirus exposure and HLA in healthy donors. Both 60 Vbeta primers and 13 Jbeta primers went into the PCR. Using immunoSEQ multiplex PCR, the repertoire was profiled, and TCRdb retains in-frame clones only, with some absent. The sample holds approximately 140,000 clones, 60% to 85% seen once. The specimen sequenced was PBMCs. The receptors stem from a woman aged 18 to 35 in good health and CMV-seronegative.

V gene TRBV6-1 combines with J gene TRBJ2-6, with D possibly matching TRBD2 (7 bases). V shed 4 bases and J shed 4 bases, with 17 bases lying between them. The CDR3 contains 17 residues. In germline, CDR1 is MNHNS, CDR2 SASEGT. The CDR3 sequence: CASSVTGEAGGANVLTF. The DNA of the CDR3 is TGTGCCAGCAGTGTGACAGGCGAAGCGGGGGGGGCCAACGTCCTGACTTTC.

This clone was seen a handful of times. This chain joins TRBV25-1 and TRBJ1-1, with D unclear. V lost 8 bases and J lost 6, with 13 bases in between. The CDR3 runs 12 residues. The germline CDR1 and CDR2 sequences are MGHDK and SYGVNS. The CDR3 protein is CASLTAVAEAFF. The CDR3 nucleotides are TGTGCCAGCCTTACGGCGGTCGCTGAAGCTTTCTTT.

This chain uses TRBV29-1 with TRBJ2-7, with TRBD2 as a possible D gene (6 bases). This CDR3 comprises 13 residues. Germline V gene lookup returns CDR1 SQVTM and CDR2 ANQGSEA. The ends were cut back, 0 bases at V and 3 bases at J, with 9 bases in the middle. The CDR3 coding sequence is TGCAGCGTTGAAGAGGCGCGGGGCTACGAGCAGTACTTC. It yields the protein CSVEEARGYEQYF.

The V call is TRBV19, the J call TRBJ1-5, with D tentatively TRBD1 (6 bases). V shed 1 base and J shed 3 bases, with 13 bases lying between them. Germline-derived CDR1 and CDR2 are LNHDA and SQIVND (reference sequence). The CDR3 spans 16 residues. DNA of the CDR3: TGTGCCAGTAGTATAGGGGGGCGGGCCGTCAATCAGCCCCAGCATTTT. This sequence encodes CASSIGGRAVNQPQHF. Variable domain in full (rest from reference TRBV19 and TRBJ1-5): DGGITQSPKYLFRKEGQNVTLSCEQNLNHDAMYWYRQDPGQGLRLIYYSQIVNDFQKGDIAEGYSVSREKKESFPLTVTSAQKNPTAFYLCASSIGGRAVNQPQHFGDGTRLSIL.

The chain combines TRBV6-5 with TRBJ2-5; TRBD2 aligns across 8 bases. After removal of 6 bases from V and 1 base from J, the junction contained 1 base not matched to a gene. Looked up from germline, CDR1 is MNHEY and CDR2 is SVGAGI. The CDR3 runs 13 residues. The CDR3 sequence: CASRRGGQETQYF. The CDR3 DNA follows: TGTGCCAGCAGACGGGGGGGCCAAGAGACCCAGTACTTC.

This sequence joins TRBV11-2 and TRBJ2-7, with D maybe TRBD2 (5 bases). V lost 5 bases and J lost 3, with 11 bases in between. CDR1 is SGHAT and CDR2 is FQNNGV in the germline V gene. CDR3 length: 13 residues. The DNA for the CDR3 is TGTGCCAGCAGCGTAGGCCGGGGCTACGAGCAGTACTTC. This codes for CASSVGRGYEQYF.